These 27 T cell receptor beta chains came from one sample sequenced in a study of blood T cell repertoires in COVID-19. TCRdb's table, derived via immunoSEQ multiplex PCR, lists solely in-frame clones and lacks some. The sample has around 270,000 clones; approximately 89% are singletons. Sample: peripheral blood. These receptors were taken from a man aged 40-49 years who had recovered from COVID-19.

Written as DNA, the CDR3 is TGCAGTGCTAGTAAGCTGGGACAGGGGGCAATCGAGCAGTACTTC. It encodes CSASKLGQGAIEQYF. The chain recombines TRBV20-1 with TRBJ2-7; 12 bases map to TRBD1. The ends lost 3 bases at V and 6 bases at J; junction bases unmatched: 9. Germline CDR1 DFQATT, CDR2 SNEGSKA (reference sequence). The CDR3 runs to 15 residues.

The chain is built from TRBV11-2 and TRBJ1-6, with D unclear. Deletions cut 5 bases from V and 9 bases from J, with 14 bases between. In germline, CDR1 is SGHAT, CDR2 FQNNGV. The CDR3 covers 14 residues. The CDR3 here is CASSVGGYASPLHF. The CDR3 nucleotides read TGTGCCAGCAGCGTTGGAGGCTATGCTTCACCCCTCCACTTT.

J is TRBJ2-1 and V is TRBV27; TRBD1 agrees at 10 bases. Germline values: CDR1 MNHEY, CDR2 SMNVEV (reference sequence). J lost 8 bases, V lost 6 bases, and 13 bases had no gene match. This CDR3 has 16 amino acids. The CDR3 protein is CASRPRPGQGPHEQFF. CDR3 in DNA: TGTGCCAGCAGGCCCCGACCGGGACAGGGGCCCCATGAGCAGTTCTTC.

The chain links TRBV3-1 (or the pseudogene TRBV3-2) to TRBJ2-1; TRBD2 agrees at 7 bases. CDR3 length: 21 residues. V trimming: 4 bases; J trimming: 1 base; junction bases outside the gene matches: 22. CDR1 is LGHDT and CDR2 is YNNKEL in the germline V gene (reference sequence). The CDR3 region is CASSPQVGRIGGEGSYNEQFF. CDR3 in DNA: TGTGCCAGCAGCCCCCAAGTGGGCAGAATAGGTGGGGAGGGGTCCTACAATGAGCAGTTCTTC.

The chain combines TRBV25-1 with TRBJ1-1; 11 nucleotides match TRBD1. The length of the CDR3 is 12 residues. Germline assignment: CDR1 MGHDK and CDR2 SYGVNS. The ends lost 8 bases at V and 7 bases at J; junction bases unmatched: 3. The CDR3 here is CASGGQGGEAFF. CDR3 DNA: TGTGCCAGCGGGGGACAGGGGGGTGAAGCTTTCTTT.

The rearrangement links TRBV6-2 or TRBV6-3 to TRBJ2-5; weak D call: TRBD1 (5 bases). V lost 6 bases to trimming and J lost 5 bases, with 16 bases between them. The CDR3 contains 14 residues. Germline CDR1 and CDR2: MNHEY and SVGEGT. The CDR3 spells CASSLRVNGETQYF. CDR3 DNA sequence: TGTGCCAGCAGCCTCAGGGTTAACGGGGAGACCCAGTACTTC.

The chain has TRBV4-1 and TRBJ1-3; no clear D. Per germline, CDR1 MGHRA and CDR2 YSYEKL. The length of the CDR3 is 18 residues. V shed 1 base and J shed 0 bases, with 16 bases lying between them. The CDR3 DNA follows: TGCGCCAGCAGCCAAGTGGCAGGATGGCGTTCCTCTGGAAACACCATATATTTT. It encodes CASSQVAGWRSSGNTIYF.

The rearrangement joins TRBV5-1 to TRBJ1-6, with 8 bases matching TRBD1. This CDR3 has 15 amino acids. Trimming removed 5 bases from V and 7 bases from J; junction bases left unmatched: 8. Germline V gives CDR1 SGHRS, CDR2 YFSETQ. CDR3 DNA: TGCGCCAGCAGAACCGACAGGGGCGAGAATTCACCCCTCCACTTT. This codes for CASRTDRGENSPLHF.

This rearrangement joins TRBV7-6 to TRBJ2-3; 12 bases map to TRBD2. V shed 7 bases and J 2 bases; nucleotides not matched to a gene: 7. The CDR3 covers 16 residues. Germline CDR1 and CDR2: SGHVS and FNYEAQ. The CDR3 DNA is TGTGCCAGCACCCTAGCGGGGGGGTTTAACACAGATACGCAGTATTTT. Its translation is CASTLAGGFNTDTQYF.

The chain uses TRBV5-4 and TRBJ1-2; weak D call: TRBD1 (6 bases). This CDR3 is built from 15 residues. Germline V gene data show CDR1 as SGHNT and CDR2 as YYREEE (reference sequence). Trimming cost V 5 bases and J 8 bases, with 22 bases left between them. DNA of the CDR3: TGTGCCAGCAGTCTGACCGGGACACCCACGGGGGGCTACACCTTC. Translated: CASSLTGTPTGGYTF.

This clone was seen a few times. The V call is TRBV27, the J call TRBJ1-6; 9 nucleotides match TRBD1. V gave up 6 bases and J gave up 10 bases; unmatched junction bases: 10. CDR1 and CDR2 (germline): MNHEY, SMNVEV (reference sequence). This CDR3 has 15 amino acids. The CDR3 DNA follows: TGTGCCAGCAGCGCCGGGACAGGGCTCTTGTCACCCCTCCACTTT. Translating gives CASSAGTGLLSPLHF.

The genes are TRBV19 and TRBJ2-3; D possibly corresponds to TRBD2 (5 bases). The CDR3 extends over 14 amino acids. Germline-derived CDR1 and CDR2 are LNHDA and SQIVND (reference sequence). The V and J ends lost 3 bases and 4 bases respectively, with 11 bases between them. The CDR3 protein is CASSISRESDTQYF. DNA of the CDR3: TGTGCCAGTAGTATTTCCCGGGAATCAGATACGCAGTATTTT.

The chain joins TRBV7-2 to TRBJ2-1; D possibly corresponds to TRBD2 (7 bases). The V gene lost 4 bases and the J gene lost 9 bases, with 13 bases spanning the gap. The CDR3 is 13 amino acids. Germline V gene sequence: CDR1 SGHTA, CDR2 FQGNSA. This CDR3 is CASSWQGRGEQFF. DNA of the CDR3: TGTGCCAGCAGCTGGCAGGGGAGGGGTGAGCAGTTCTTC.

J is TRBJ1-1 and V is TRBV27, with 9 bases lining up with TRBD1. The V segment lost 3 bases and the J segment 5 bases; nucleotides outside the gene matches: 7. CDR3 length: 15 residues. Germline CDR1 reads MNHEY; CDR2 reads SMNVEV (reference sequence). The chain's CDR3 is CASSFGRDRATEAFF. The CDR3 coding sequence is TGTGCCAGCAGTTTCGGGCGGGACAGGGCGACTGAAGCTTTCTTT.

The chain recombines TRBV27 with TRBJ2-1, with 7 bases matching TRBD2. In germline, CDR1 is MNHEY, CDR2 SMNVEV (reference sequence). CDR3 length equals 13 residues. The V gene end was trimmed by 7 bases and the J gene end by 6 bases; junction bases not matched to a gene: 6. CDR3 in amino acids: CASISRLANEQFF. The CDR3, as DNA: TGTGCCAGCATCAGTAGACTAGCCAATGAGCAGTTCTTC.

V and J are TRBV7-2 and TRBJ2-7, with TRBD2 matching 7 bases. Germline CDR1 SGHTA, CDR2 FQGNSA. Germline trimming cut 1 base from V and 4 bases from J; bases unmatched to any gene: 4. The CDR3 is 14 amino acids. This CDR3 is CASSLVTSSYEQYF. CDR3 DNA sequence: TGTGCCAGCAGCTTAGTGACTAGCTCGTACGAGCAGTACTTC.

CDR3 protein: CASSPKDRGSGANVLTF. The DNA of the CDR3 is TGTGCCAGCAGCCCGAAGGACAGGGGCTCTGGGGCCAACGTCCTGACTTTC. This chain links TRBV9 with TRBJ2-6, with TRBD1 matching over 9 bases. The CDR3 contains 17 residues. The ends lost 4 bases at V and 0 bases at J; junction bases unmatched: 5. The germline gives CDR1 SGDLS, CDR2 YYNGEE.

The chain is built from TRBV7-9 and TRBJ2-7; 11 bases match TRBD1. V lost 5 bases, J lost 4 bases, and 7 bases stayed unmatched. Germline CDR1 reads SEHNR; CDR2 reads FQNEAQ (reference sequence). The CDR3 is made up of 15 amino acids. The CDR3 reads CASSASGTGGYEQYF. The CDR3 region has the DNA TGTGCCAGCAGCGCCTCCGGGACAGGGGGATACGAGCAGTACTTC.

The chain recombines TRBV12-3 or TRBV12-4 with TRBJ2-5; 9 bases match TRBD2. CDR3 length: 13 residues. The trim removed 3 bases at V and 5 bases at J, leaving 1 base unmatched. In DNA, the CDR3 is TGTGCCAGCAGTTTGGCGGGGGGGGAGACCCAGTACTTC. It translates to CASSLAGGETQYF.

CDR3 nucleotide sequence: TGTGCCTGGAGTGCGACTGGGGCCAAAAACATTCAGTACTTC. Translated: CAWSATGAKNIQYF. The chain is built from TRBV30 and TRBJ2-4; D ambiguous. Per the germline V gene, CDR1 is GTSNPN and CDR2 is SVGIG (reference sequence). The CDR3 covers 14 residues. V dropped 1 base and J dropped 1 base, with 8 bases sitting between them.

The rearrangement joins TRBV19 to TRBJ1-2, with 9 bases aligning to TRBD1. The CDR3 runs 16 residues. With V trimmed by 5 bases and J by 8 bases, 15 bases remained unmatched. Germline CDR1 and CDR2: LNHDA and SQIVND (reference sequence). CDR3 nucleotide sequence: TGTGCCAGTAGTTTGCCCGGGACAGGGAATCGGGTGGGCTACACCTTC. Its protein product is CASSLPGTGNRVGYTF. The variable domain in full, completed from reference TRBV19 and TRBJ1-2, reads DGGITQSPKYLFRKEGQNVTLSCEQNLNHDAMYWYRQDPGQGLRLIYYSQIVNDFQKGDIAEGYSVSREKKESFPLTVTSAQKNPTAFYLCASSLPGTGNRVGYTFGSGTRLTVV.

The gene calls are TRBV19 and TRBJ2-7, with 8 bases fitting TRBD1. Germline CDR1 reads LNHDA; CDR2 reads SQIVND (reference sequence). The CDR3 has 13 amino acids. The V and J ends lost 7 bases and 3 bases, in that order; junction bases with no gene match: 5. CDR3 sequence (DNA): TGTGCCAGTATCAGGGGGCTACGCTACGAGCAGTACTTC. Residues: CASIRGLRYEQYF.

The genes are TRBV27 and TRBJ2-5; TRBD1 is a possible D gene (5 bases). Trimming pared 3 bases from V and 4 bases from J, leaving 15 bases between. Per germline, CDR1 MNHEY and CDR2 SMNVEV (reference sequence). The CDR3 totals 15 residues. In DNA, the CDR3 is TGTGCCAGCAGTTTGGGGCAGGGCCAACCAGAGACCCAGTACTTC. Amino acid sequence: CASSLGQGQPETQYF.

The rearrangement links TRBV12-5 to TRBJ2-5, with TRBD1 matching 10 bases. CDR1 and CDR2 (germline): LGHNT, FRNRAP. V lost 10 bases, J lost 5 bases, and 13 bases stayed unmatched. The CDR3 has 15 residues. CDR3 in amino acids: CATQKTGGIVETQYF. The CDR3 DNA sequence: TGTGCTACACAAAAGACAGGGGGCATCGTGGAGACCCAGTACTTC.

This chain joins TRBV9 and TRBJ1-2; D uncertain. This CDR3 has 14 residues. Looked up from germline, CDR1 is SGDLS and CDR2 is YYNGEE. The germline V and J ends were trimmed by 0 bases and 12 bases, with 18 bases remaining between them. CDR3 coding DNA: TGTGCCAGCAGCGTAGGGGCGTCTATCTATGCCCACACCTTC. Translating gives CASSVGASIYAHTF.

The CDR3 DNA reads TGTGCCAGCAGCGTAGGTACCGCGGCAGGGAACTATGGCTACACCTTC. Amino acids: CASSVGTAAGNYGYTF. The chain joins TRBV9 to TRBJ1-2, with D tentatively TRBD1 (5 bases). Trimming took off 0 bases at V and 2 bases at J, with 14 bases between the two ends. CDR3 size: 16 residues. Germline assignment: CDR1 SGDLS and CDR2 YYNGEE.

This sequence joins TRBV5-1 and TRBJ1-3; 10 nucleotides agree with TRBD1. This CDR3 comprises 16 residues. Germline values: CDR1 SGHRS, CDR2 YFSETQ. The trim removed 3 bases at V and 2 bases at J, leaving 5 bases unmatched. For the CDR3, the DNA is TGCGCCAGCAGCTCTGGACAGGGGGTTGCTGGAAACACCATATATTTT. Protein product: CASSSGQGVAGNTIYF.